The present T cell receptor beta chain was sequenced within a study of T-cell reconstitution after alpha-beta-depleted transplantation in children. General study points: Surviving recipient cells, namely T cells and thymic progenitors, were the source of high day-60 TCRbeta diversity in some patients.

This clonotype has just a few counts. Antigen specificity is unknown. Unique molecular identifiers were used in preparing the TCRbeta library. TCRdb passed the PCR reads through MiXCR, listing each CDR3 protein once. The table records approximately 230,000 distinct CDR3 sequences, 24% of them present only once. The sequence was obtained from a female patient aged 2-9 years who had a stem cell transplant for congenital amegakaryocytic thrombocytopenia, so the T cells may come from the graft donor. The starting material was PBMCs, mostly from graft donor cells, obtained 360 days after TCRalphabeta/CD19-depleted stem cell transplant.

CDR3 protein: CASSLSDRDEQYF. CDR3 bases: TGTGCCAGCAGTTTATCCGACAGGGACGAGCAGTACTTC. This chain uses TRBV27 with TRBJ2-7; TRBD1 agrees at 7 bases. The germline gives CDR1 MNHEY, CDR2 SMNVEV (reference sequence). V lost 0 bases to trimming and J lost 5 bases; unmatched junction nucleotides: 1. CDR3 length: 13 amino acids.